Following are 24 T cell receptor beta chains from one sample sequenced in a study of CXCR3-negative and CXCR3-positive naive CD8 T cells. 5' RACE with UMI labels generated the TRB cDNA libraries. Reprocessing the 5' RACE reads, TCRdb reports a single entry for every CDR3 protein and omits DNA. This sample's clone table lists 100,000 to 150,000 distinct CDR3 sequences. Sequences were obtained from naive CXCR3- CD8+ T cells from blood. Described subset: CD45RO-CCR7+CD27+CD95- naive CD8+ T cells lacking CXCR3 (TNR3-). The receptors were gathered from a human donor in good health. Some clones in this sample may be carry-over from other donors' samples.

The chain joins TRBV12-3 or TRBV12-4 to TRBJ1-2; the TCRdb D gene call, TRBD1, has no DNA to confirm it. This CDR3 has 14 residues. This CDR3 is CASNKDITNYGYTF.

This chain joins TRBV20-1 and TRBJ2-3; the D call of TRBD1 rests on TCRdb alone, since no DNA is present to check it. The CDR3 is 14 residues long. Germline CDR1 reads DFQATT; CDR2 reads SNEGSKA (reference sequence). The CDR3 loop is CSARDPMRTDTQYF.

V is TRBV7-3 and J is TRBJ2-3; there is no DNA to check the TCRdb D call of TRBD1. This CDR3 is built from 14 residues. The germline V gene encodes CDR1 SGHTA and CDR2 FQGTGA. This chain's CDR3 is CASSPPQAPDTQYF.

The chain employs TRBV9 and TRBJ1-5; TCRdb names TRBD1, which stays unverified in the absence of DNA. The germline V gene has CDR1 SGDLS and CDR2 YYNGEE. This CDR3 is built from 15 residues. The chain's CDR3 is CASSRGGGVFQPQHF.

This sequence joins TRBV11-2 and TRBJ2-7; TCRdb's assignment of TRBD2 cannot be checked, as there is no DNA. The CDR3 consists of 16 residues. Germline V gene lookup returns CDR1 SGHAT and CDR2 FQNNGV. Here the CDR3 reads CASQLPWGEAHDEQYF.

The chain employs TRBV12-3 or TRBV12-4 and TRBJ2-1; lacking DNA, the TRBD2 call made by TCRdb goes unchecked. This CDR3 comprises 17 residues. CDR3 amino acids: CASSLLRGGLSYNEQFF.

CDR3 loop: CASSLVAGGGEKLFF. The chain combines TRBV7-2 with TRBJ1-4; TCRdb designates TRBD1, a call that cannot be tested without DNA. Per the germline V gene, CDR1 is SGHTA and CDR2 is FQGNSA. CDR3 size: 15 residues.

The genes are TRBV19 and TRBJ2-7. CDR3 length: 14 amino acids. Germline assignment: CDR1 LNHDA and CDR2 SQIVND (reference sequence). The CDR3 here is CASTPTWGTYEQYF.

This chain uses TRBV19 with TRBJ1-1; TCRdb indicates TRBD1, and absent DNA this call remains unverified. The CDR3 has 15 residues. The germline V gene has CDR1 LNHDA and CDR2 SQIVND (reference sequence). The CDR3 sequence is CASRNTFSGSPEAFF.

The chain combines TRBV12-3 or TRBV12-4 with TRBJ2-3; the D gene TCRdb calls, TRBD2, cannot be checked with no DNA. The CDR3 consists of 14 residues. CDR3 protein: CASVAATSTDTQYF.

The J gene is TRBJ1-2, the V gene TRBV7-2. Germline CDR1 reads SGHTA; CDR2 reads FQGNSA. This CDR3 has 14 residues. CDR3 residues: CASSLRKVNYGYTF.

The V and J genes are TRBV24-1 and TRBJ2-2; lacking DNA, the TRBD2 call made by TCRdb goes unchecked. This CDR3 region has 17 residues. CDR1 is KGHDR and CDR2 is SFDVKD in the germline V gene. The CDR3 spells CATSDSRTGRLTGELFF.

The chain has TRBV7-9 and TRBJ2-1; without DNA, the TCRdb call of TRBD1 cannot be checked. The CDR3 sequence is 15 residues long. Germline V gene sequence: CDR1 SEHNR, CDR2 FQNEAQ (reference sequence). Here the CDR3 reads CASTPPGQGFNEQFF.

The CDR3 here is CASSHYDWPRDTQYF. The chain employs TRBV12-3 or TRBV12-4 and TRBJ2-3; TCRdb proposes TRBD2, but this gene call is untestable without DNA. This CDR3 spans 15 amino acids.

CDR3 region: CASSKIRTGGNYGYTF. The chain carries TRBV21-1 and TRBJ1-2; TCRdb's D call of TRBD1 is untestable without DNA. TRBV21-1 is described as a pseudogene. The CDR3 sequence is 16 residues long.

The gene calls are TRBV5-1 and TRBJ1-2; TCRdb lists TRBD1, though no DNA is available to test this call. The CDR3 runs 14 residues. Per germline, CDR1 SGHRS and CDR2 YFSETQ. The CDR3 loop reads CASSLERTGPDYTF.

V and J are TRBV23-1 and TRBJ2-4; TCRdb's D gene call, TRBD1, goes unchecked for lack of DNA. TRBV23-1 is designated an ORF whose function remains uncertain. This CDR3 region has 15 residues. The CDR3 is CASSPGQIAKNIQYF.

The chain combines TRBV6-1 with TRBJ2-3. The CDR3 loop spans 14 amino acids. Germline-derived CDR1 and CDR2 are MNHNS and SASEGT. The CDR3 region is CASSERASTDTQYF.

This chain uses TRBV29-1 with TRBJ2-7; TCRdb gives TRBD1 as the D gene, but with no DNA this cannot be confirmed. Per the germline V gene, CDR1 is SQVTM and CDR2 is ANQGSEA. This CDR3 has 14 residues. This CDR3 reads CSVTGTEITYEQYF.

CDR3 amino acids: CASTEVDSSGNTIYF. This chain links TRBV28 with TRBJ1-3. Per the germline V gene, CDR1 is MDHEN and CDR2 is SYDVKM. CDR3 length: 15 residues.

The CDR3 region is CASSFGGGMFYNEQFF. The chain has TRBV28 and TRBJ2-1; TCRdb proposes TRBD2, but this gene call is untestable without DNA. The CDR3 is 16 amino acids. The germline V gene encodes CDR1 MDHEN and CDR2 SYDVKM.

The CDR3 here is CASSTQGFRGYGYTF. The chain combines TRBV6-5 with TRBJ1-2; TCRdb reports TRBD1, a call that lacks DNA to check it against. Germline V lookup: CDR1 MNHEY, CDR2 SVGAGI. CDR3 length: 15 amino acids.

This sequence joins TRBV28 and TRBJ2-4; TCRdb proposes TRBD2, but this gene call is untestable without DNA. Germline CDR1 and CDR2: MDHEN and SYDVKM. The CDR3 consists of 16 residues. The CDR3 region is CASSFRTGPEGGIQYF.

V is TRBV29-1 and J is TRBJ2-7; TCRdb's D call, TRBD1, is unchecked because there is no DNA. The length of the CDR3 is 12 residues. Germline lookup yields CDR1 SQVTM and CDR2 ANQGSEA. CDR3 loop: CSGGTGAYEQYF.